This T cell receptor (beta chain) was sequenced in a study of human CD8 memory T cell subsets. Study results and caveats: Clonotypes that made up the stem-like memory T cell repertoire overlapped minimally with the precursor exhausted T cell repertoire.

Germline CDR1 DFQATT, CDR2 SNEGSKA (reference sequence). The CDR3 has 13 residues. On this clonotype: Its antigen is unidentified.

PBMC were sourced from healthy-donor buffy coats. Negative magnetic selection enriched total CD8+ T cells. Investigators built TCR beta libraries using UMI-labeled 5' RACE. TCRdb re-called the 5' RACE reads; one entry per CDR3 protein, DNA not given. This sample's clone table lists about 17,000 distinct CDR3 sequences. The sequenced sample was CD8+ T cells from PBMCs. This chain uses TRBV20-1 with TRBJ2-1; absent DNA, TCRdb's TRBD2 call cannot be checked. This clonotype was sampled from a human donor in good health. The CDR3 sequence: CSAFASGDNEQFF.